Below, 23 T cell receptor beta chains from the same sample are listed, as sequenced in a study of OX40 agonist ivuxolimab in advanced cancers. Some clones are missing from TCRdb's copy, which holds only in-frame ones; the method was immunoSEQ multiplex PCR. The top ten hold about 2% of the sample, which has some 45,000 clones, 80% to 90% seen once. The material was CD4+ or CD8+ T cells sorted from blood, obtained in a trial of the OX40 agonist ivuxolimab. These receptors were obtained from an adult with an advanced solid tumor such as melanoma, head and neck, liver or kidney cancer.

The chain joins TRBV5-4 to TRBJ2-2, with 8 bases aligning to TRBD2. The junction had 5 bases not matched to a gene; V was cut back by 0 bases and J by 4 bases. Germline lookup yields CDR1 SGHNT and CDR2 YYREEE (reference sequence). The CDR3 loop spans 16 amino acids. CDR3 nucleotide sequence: TGTGCCAGCAGCTTGGCCGGGACTAGATCCACCGGGGAGCTGTTTTTT. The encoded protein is CASSLAGTRSTGELFF.

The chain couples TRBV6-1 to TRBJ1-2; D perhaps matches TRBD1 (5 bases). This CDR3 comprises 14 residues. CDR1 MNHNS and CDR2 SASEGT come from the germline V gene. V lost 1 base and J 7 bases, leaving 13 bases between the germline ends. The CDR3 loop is CASSEVSGQRGYTF. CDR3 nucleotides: TGTGCCAGCAGTGAAGTCTCGGGGCAACGTGGCTACACCTTC.

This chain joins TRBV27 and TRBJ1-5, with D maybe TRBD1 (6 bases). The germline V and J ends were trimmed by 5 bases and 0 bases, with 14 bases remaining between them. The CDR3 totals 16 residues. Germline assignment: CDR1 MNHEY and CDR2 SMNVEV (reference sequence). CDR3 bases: TGTGCCAGCAGTCCAAGGGGGGTATATAGCAATCAGCCCCAGCATTTT. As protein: CASSPRGVYSNQPQHF.

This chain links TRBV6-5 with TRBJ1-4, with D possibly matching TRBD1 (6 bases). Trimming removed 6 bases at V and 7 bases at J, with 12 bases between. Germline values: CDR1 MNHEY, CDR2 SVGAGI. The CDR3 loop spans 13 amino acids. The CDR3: CASSVSGVEKLFF. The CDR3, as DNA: TGTGCCAGCAGCGTTTCAGGGGTTGAAAAACTGTTTTTT.

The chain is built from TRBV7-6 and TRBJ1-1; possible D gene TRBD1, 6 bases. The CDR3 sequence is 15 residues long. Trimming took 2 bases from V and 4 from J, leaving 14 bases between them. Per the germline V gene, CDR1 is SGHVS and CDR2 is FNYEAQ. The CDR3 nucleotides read TGTGCCAGCAGCTTATCGGGGGCGCAGGGCACTGAAGCTTTCTTT. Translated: CASSLSGAQGTEAFF.

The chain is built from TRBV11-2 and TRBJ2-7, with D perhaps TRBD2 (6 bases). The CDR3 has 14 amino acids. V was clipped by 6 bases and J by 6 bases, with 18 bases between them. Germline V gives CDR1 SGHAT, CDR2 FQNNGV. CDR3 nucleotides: TGTGCCAGCAGTATTCGCCCGGGAGCGGGCGAGCAGTACTTC. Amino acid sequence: CASSIRPGAGEQYF.

The CDR3 loop is CASSKGLANTGELFF. Written as DNA, the CDR3 is TGTGCCAGCAGCAAAGGTCTAGCGAACACCGGGGAGCTGTTTTTT. The V call is TRBV21-1, the J call TRBJ2-2; TRBD2, as called in the table, went unchecked against the DNA. TRBV21-1 is a recognized pseudogene. This CDR3 region has 15 residues.

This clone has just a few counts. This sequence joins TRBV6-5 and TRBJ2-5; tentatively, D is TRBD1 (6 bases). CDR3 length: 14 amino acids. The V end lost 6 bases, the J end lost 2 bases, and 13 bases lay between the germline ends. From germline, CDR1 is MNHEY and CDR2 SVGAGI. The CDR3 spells CASRRRTVQETQYF. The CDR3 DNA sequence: TGTGCCAGCAGACGAAGGACAGTGCAAGAGACCCAGTACTTC.

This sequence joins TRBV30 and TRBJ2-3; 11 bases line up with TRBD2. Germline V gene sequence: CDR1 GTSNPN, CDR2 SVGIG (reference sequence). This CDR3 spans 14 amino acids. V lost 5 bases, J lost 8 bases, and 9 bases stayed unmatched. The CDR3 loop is CAWGVAGGRGTQYF. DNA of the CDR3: TGTGCCTGGGGCGTAGCGGGGGGGAGGGGTACGCAGTATTTT.

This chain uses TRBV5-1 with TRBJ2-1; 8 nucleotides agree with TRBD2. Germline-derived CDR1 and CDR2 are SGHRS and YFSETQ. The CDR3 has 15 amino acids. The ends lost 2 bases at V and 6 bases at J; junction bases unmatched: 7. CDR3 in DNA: TGCGCCAGCAGCTTAGGCGGGGGGTCTGGCAATGAGCAGTTCTTC. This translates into CASSLGGGSGNEQFF.

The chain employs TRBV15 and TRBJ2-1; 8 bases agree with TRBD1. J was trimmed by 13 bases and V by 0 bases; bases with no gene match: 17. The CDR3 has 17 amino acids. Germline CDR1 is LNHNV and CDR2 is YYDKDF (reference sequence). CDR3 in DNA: TGTGCCACCAGCAGAGATCTTCCCGGGACAGGAAGCCATTCACAGTTCTTC. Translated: CATSRDLPGTGSHSQFF.

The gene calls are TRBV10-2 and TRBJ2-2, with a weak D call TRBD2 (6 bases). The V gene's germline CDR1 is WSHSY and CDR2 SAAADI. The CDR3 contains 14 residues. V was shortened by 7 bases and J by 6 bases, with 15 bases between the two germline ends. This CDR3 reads CASTAGSRSGELFF. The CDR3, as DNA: TGCGCCAGCACCGCGGGAAGTCGGTCCGGGGAGCTGTTTTTT.

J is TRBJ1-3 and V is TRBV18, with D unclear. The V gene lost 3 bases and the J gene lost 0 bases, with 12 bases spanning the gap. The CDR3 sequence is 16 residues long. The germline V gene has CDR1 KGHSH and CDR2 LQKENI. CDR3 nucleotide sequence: TGTGCCAGCTCACCCAGCATTCCCAGCTCTGGAAACACCATATATTTT. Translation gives CASSPSIPSSGNTIYF. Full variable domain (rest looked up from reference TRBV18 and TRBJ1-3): NAGVMQNPRHLVRRRGQEARLRCSPMKGHSHVYWYRQLPEEGLKFMVYLQKENIIDESGMPKERFSAEFPKEGPSILRIQQVVRGDSAAYFCASSPSIPSSGNTIYFGEGSWLTVV.

The CDR3 DNA reads TGCAGTGCTAGACTCGCAGATACGCAGTATTTT. Its translation: CSARLADTQYF. This sequence joins TRBV20-1 and TRBJ2-3; D is undetermined. Germline V lookup: CDR1 DFQATT, CDR2 SNEGSKA (reference sequence). There are 11 residues in the CDR3. V dropped 2 bases and J dropped 4 bases, with 4 bases sitting between them.

CDR3 sequence (DNA): TGTGCCTGGGGACAGACCTACGAGCAGTACTTC. The encoded protein is CAWGQTYEQYF. This chain links TRBV30 with TRBJ2-7, with D possibly matching TRBD1 (6 bases). The CDR3 loop spans 11 amino acids. Per the germline V gene, CDR1 is GTSNPN and CDR2 is SVGIG (reference sequence). Trimming took off 5 bases at V and 2 bases at J, with 7 bases between the two ends.

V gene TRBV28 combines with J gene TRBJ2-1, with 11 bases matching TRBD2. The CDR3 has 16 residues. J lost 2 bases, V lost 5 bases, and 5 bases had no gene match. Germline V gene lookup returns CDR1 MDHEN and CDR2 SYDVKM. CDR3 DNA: TGTGCCAGCAGTGCCCATAGCGGGGGGGCCTACAATGAGCAGTTCTTC. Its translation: CASSAHSGGAYNEQFF.

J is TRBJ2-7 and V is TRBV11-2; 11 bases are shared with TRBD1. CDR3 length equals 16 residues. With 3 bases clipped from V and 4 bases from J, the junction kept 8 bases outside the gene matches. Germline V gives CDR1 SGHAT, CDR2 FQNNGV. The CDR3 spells CASSFRTGGAVYEQYF. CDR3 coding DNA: TGTGCCAGCAGCTTTCGGACAGGGGGCGCGGTTTACGAGCAGTACTTC. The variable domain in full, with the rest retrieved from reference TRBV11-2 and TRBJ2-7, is EAGVAQSPRYKIIEKRQSVAFWCNPISGHATLYWYQQILGQGPKLLIQFQNNGVVDDSQLPKDRFSAERLKGVDSTLKIQPAKLEDSAVYLCASSFRTGGAVYEQYFGPGTRLTVT.

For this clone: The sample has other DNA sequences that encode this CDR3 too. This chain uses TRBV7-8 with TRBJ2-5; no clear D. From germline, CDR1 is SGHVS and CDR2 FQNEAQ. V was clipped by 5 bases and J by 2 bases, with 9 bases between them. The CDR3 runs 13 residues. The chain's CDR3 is CASSLGIQETQYF. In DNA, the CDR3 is TGTGCCAGCAGCCTCGGCATACAAGAGACCCAGTACTTC.

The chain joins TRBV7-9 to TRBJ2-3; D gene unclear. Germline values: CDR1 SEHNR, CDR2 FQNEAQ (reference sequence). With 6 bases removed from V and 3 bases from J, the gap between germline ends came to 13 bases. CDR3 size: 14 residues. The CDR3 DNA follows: TGTGCCAGCAGGTCCAGAGCCCCGACAGATACGCAGTATTTT. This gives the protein CASRSRAPTDTQYF.

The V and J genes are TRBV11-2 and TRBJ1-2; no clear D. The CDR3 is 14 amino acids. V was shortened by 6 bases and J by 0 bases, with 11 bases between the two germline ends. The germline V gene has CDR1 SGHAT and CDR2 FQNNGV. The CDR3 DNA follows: TGTGCCAGCAGGAGTTACACTGCTAACTATGGCTACACCTTC. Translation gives CASRSYTANYGYTF. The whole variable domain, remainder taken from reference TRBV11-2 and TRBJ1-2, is EAGVAQSPRYKIIEKRQSVAFWCNPISGHATLYWYQQILGQGPKLLIQFQNNGVVDDSQLPKDRFSAERLKGVDSTLKIQPAKLEDSAVYLCASRSYTANYGYTFGSGTRLTVV.

The CDR3 reads CASSGSGVTQYF. The CDR3 DNA is TGTGCCAGCAGTGGGTCAGGGGTTACGCAGTACTTC. The chain joins TRBV2 to TRBJ2-4, with D possibly being TRBD1 (6 bases). The germline CDR1 and CDR2 sequences are SNHLY and FYNNEI. The CDR3 is made up of 12 amino acids. The germline V and J ends were trimmed by 4 bases and 13 bases, with 14 bases remaining between them.

The CDR3 region is CASIGLAGAYEQYF. In DNA form, the CDR3 reads TGTGCCAGCATTGGACTAGCGGGAGCCTACGAGCAGTACTTC. The chain joins TRBV28 to TRBJ2-7, with 13 bases lining up with TRBD2. The V gene end was trimmed by 7 bases and the J gene end by 2 bases; junction bases not matched to a gene: 2. The CDR3 length is 14 residues. Germline assignment: CDR1 MDHEN and CDR2 SYDVKM.

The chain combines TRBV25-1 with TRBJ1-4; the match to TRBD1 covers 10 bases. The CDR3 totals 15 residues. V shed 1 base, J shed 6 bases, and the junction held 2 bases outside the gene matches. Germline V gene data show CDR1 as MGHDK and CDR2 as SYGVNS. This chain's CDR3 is CASSESGTGDEKLFF. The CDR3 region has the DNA TGTGCCAGCAGTGAATCGGGGACAGGGGATGAAAAACTGTTTTTT.